This TCR beta chain was recorded in a study of siplizumab effects on memory and regulatory T cells. Broader study findings: Under siplizumab, an average roughly 63% of mappable alloreactive CD4+ clones were Treg-derived, compared with over 25% in controls. It seemed that naive T cells were more diverse than memory cells and were major contributors to the alloresponse.

V was clipped by 0 bases and J by 8 bases, with 10 bases between them. This CDR3 is built from 13 residues. CDR1 and CDR2 from the germline V gene are MNHEY and SVGAGI. The assay was immunoSEQ multiplex PCR, and TCRdb's table has in-frame clones only and misses some. The repertoire holds roughly 92,000 clones, roughly 94% seen once, with roughly 1.3% in the top ten. A word on this clone: Its specificity is unknown.

Material: non-Treg CD4+ T cells sorted from blood. This sequence originates from a human donor in good health. This chain uses TRBV6-5 with TRBJ1-2; D gene uncertain. CDR3 residues: CASSYSKALGYTF. CDR3 nucleotide sequence: TGTGCCAGCAGTTACTCGAAGGCCTTAGGCTACACCTTC.